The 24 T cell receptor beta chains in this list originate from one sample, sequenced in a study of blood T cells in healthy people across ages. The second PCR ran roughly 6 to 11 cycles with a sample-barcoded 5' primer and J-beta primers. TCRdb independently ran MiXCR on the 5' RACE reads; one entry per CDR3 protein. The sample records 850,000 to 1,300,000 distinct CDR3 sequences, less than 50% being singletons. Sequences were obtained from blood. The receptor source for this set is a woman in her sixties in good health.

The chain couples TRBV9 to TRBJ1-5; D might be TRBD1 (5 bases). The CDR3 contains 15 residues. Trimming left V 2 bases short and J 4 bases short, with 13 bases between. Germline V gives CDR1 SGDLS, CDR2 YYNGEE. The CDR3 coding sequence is TGTGCCAGCAGCGTCGACAGCGGGGGGAATCAGCCCCAGCATTTT. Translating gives CASSVDSGGNQPQHF.

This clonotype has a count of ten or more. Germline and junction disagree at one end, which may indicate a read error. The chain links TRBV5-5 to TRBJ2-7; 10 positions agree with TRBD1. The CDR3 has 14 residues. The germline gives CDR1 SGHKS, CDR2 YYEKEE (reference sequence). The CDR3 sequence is CASSLGQGNYEQYF. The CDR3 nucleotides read TGCGCCAGCAGCTTGGGACAGGGGAACTACGAGCAGTACTTC.

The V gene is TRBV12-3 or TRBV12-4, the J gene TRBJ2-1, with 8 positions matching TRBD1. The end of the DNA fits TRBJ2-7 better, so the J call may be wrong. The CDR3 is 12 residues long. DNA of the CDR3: TGTGCCAGCAGCCGGACAGGGTGCGAGCAGTACTTC. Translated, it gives CASSRTGCEQYF.

CDR3 bases: TGCAGTGCTAGAGTACTAGCGGGAGGCACCTACAATGAGCAGTTCTTC. This translates into CSARVLAGGTYNEQFF. The chain carries TRBV20-1 and TRBJ2-1, with 12 bases fitting TRBD2. With V trimmed by 1 base and J by 2 bases, 3 bases remained unmatched. Per the germline V gene, CDR1 is DFQATT and CDR2 is SNEGSKA (reference sequence). There are 16 residues in the CDR3.

The CDR3 nucleotides read TGTGCCAGCAGCTATGACAGGGCGAACACTGAAGCTTTCTTT. Translation: CASSYDRANTEAFF. The genes are TRBV7-9 and TRBJ1-1; 7 bases align to TRBD1. The ends lost 4 bases at V and 1 base at J; junction bases unmatched: 3. Per germline, CDR1 SEHNR and CDR2 FQNEAQ (reference sequence). This CDR3 spans 14 amino acids.

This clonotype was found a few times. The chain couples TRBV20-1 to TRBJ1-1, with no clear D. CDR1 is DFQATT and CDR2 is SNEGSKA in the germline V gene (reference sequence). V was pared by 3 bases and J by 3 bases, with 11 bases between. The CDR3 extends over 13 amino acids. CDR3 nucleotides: TGCAGTGCTAGTGGGCCGGCCCACACTGAAGCTTTCTTT. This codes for CSASGPAHTEAFF.

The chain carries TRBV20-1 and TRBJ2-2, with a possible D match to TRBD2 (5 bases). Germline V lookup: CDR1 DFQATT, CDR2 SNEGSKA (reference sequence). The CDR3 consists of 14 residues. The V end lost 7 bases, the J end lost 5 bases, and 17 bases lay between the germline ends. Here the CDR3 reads CSVEGAGDTGELFF. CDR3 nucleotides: TGCAGTGTCGAGGGAGCTGGAGATACCGGGGAGCTGTTTTTT.

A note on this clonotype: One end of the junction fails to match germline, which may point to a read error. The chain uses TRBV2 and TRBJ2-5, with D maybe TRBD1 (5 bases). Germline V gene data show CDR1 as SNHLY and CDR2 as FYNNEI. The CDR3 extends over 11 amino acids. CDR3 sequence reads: CARRAPETQYF. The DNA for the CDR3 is TGTGCCCGCAGGGCCCCGGAGACCCAGTACTTC.

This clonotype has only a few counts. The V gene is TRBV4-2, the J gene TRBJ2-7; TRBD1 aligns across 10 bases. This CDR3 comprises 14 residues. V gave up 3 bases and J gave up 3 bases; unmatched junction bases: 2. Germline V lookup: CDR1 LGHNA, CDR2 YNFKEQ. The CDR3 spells CASSQGQGYYEQYF. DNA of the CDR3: TGTGCCAGCAGCCAGGGACAGGGGTACTACGAGCAGTACTTC.

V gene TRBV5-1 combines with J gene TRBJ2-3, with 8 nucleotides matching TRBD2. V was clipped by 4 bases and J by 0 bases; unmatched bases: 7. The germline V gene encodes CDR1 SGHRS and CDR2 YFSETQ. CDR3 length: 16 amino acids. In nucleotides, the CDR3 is TGCGCCAGCAGCCAGGGACTAGTGGCTAGCACAGATACGCAGTATTTT. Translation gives CASSQGLVASTDTQYF.

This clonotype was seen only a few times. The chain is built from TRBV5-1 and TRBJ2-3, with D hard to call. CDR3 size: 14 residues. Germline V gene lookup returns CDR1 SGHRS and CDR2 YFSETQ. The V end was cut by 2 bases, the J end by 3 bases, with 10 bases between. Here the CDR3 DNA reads TGCGCCAGCAGCTTTCAGAAAACTACAGATACGCAGTATTTT. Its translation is CASSFQKTTDTQYF.

CDR3 protein: CASSVLTGPTEAFF. The CDR3 coding sequence is TGTGCCAGCAGCGTTCTCACAGGTCCCACTGAAGCTTTCTTT. The gene calls are TRBV12-3 or TRBV12-4 and TRBJ1-1; perhaps TRBD1 as D (5 bases). V gave up 6 bases and J gave up 4 bases, with 15 bases separating them. The CDR3 spans 14 residues.

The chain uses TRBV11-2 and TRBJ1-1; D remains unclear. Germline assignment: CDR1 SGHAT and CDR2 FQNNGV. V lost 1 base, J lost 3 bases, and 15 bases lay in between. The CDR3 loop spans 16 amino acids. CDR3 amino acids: CASSLVRVPKDTEAFF. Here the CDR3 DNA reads TGTGCCAGCAGCTTAGTAAGGGTTCCGAAGGACACTGAAGCTTTCTTT.

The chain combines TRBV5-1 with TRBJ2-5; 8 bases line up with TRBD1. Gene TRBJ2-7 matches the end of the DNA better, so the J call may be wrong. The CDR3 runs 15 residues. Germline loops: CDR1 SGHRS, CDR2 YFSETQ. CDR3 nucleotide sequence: TGCGCCAGCAGCTCACGGGACAGGAACTCCTACGAGCAGTACTTC. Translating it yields CASSSRDRNSYEQYF.

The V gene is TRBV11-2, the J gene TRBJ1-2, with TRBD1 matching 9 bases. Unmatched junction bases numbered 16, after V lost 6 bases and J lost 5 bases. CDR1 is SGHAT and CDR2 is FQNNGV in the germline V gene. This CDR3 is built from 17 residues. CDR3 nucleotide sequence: TGTGCCAGCAGTTTTCTTTCCGGACAGGGGAGAAAATATGGCTACACCTTC. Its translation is CASSFLSGQGRKYGYTF.

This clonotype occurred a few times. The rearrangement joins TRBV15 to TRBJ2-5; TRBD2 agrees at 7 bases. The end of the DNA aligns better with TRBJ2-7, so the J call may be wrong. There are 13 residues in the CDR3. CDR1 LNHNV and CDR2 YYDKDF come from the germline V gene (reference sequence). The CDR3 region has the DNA TGTGCCACCAGCAGGGGAGGGGTAGACGAGCAGTACTTC. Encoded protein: CATSRGGVDEQYF.

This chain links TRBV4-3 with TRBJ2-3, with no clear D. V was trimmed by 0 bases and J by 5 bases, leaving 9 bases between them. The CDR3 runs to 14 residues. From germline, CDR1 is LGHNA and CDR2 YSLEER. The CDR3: CASSQDVPGDTQYF. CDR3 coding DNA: TGCGCCAGCAGCCAAGATGTGCCAGGAGATACGCAGTATTTT.

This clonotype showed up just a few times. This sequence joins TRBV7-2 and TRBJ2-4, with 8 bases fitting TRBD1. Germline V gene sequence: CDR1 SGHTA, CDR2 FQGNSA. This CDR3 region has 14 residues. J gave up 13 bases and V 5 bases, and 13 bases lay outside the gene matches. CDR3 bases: TGTGCCAGCAGCCGTACAGGGGGGTGGGTAGAGCAGTACTTC. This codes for CASSRTGGWVEQYF.

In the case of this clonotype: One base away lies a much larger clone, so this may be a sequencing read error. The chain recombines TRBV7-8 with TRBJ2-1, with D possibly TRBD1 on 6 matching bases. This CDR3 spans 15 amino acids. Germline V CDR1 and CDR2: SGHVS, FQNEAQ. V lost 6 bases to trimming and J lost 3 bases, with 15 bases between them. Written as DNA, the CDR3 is TGTGCCAGCAGGTCGGACAGTTTGCTCTACAATGAGCAGTTCTTC. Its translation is CASRSDSLLYNEQFF.

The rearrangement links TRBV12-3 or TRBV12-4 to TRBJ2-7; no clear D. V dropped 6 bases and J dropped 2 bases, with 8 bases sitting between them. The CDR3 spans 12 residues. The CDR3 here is CASRMTAYEQYF. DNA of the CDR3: TGTGCCAGCAGAATGACTGCCTACGAGCAGTACTTC.

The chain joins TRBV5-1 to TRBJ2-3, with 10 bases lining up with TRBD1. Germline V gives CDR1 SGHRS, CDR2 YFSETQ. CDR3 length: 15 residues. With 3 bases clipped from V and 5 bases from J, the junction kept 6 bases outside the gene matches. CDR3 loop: CASSSPGTGVDTQYF. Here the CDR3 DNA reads TGCGCCAGCAGCTCTCCCGGGACAGGGGTAGATACGCAGTATTTT. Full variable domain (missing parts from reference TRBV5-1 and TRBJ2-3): KAGVTQTPRYLIKTRGQQVTLSCSPISGHRSVSWYQQTPGQGLQFLFEYFSETQRNKGNFPGRFSGRQFSNSRSEMNVSTLELGDSALYLCASSSPGTGVDTQYFGPGTRLTVL.

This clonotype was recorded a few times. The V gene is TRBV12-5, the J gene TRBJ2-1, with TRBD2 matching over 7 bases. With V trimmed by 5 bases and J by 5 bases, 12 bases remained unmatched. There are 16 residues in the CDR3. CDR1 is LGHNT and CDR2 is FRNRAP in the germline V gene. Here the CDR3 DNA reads TGTGCTAGTGGTACCCCCCCAGCGGGAAGTAACAATGAGCAGTTCTTC. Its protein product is CASGTPPAGSNNEQFF.

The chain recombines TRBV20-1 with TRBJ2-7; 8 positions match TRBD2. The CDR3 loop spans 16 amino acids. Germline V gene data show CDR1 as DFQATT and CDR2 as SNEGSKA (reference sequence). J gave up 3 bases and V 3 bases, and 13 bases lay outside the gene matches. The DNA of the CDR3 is TGCAGTGCTAGCTGGGATGTAGCGGGGTCCCACTACGAGCAGTACTTC. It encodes CSASWDVAGSHYEQYF.

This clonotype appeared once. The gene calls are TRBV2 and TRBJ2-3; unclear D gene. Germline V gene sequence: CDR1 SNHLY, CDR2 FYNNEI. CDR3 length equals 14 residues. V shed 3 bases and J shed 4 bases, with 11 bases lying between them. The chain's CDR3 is CASSEVLGADTQYF. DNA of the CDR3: TGTGCCAGCAGTGAGGTTCTAGGAGCAGATACGCAGTATTTT.